Below, 5 T cell receptor beta chains from the same sample are listed, as sequenced in a study of blood T cell repertoires in COVID-19. The assay was immunoSEQ multiplex PCR, and TCRdb's table has in-frame clones only and misses some. The sample includes approximately 200,000 clones, about 81% seen only once; the top ten take approximately 10%. Sequencing was done on a sample of peripheral blood. Receptor source: an elderly woman with COVID-19, enrolled during active disease.

The table lists this clone with a few counts. The gene calls are TRBV27 and TRBJ1-5; weak D call: TRBD1 (6 bases). The CDR3 has 14 amino acids. Looked up from germline, CDR1 is MNHEY and CDR2 is SMNVEV (reference sequence). Trimming took off 5 bases at V and 3 bases at J, with 11 bases between the two ends. CDR3: CASSEDRNNQPQHF. The CDR3 DNA sequence: TGTGCCAGCAGTGAGGACAGAAACAATCAGCCCCAGCATTTT.

This rearrangement joins TRBV7-3 to TRBJ2-3, with TRBD1 matching over 9 bases. This CDR3 is 16 amino acids long. J was trimmed by 5 bases and V by 5 bases; bases with no gene match: 11. Germline V gene lookup returns CDR1 SGHTA and CDR2 FQGTGA. CDR3 amino acids: CASSLGRTGAIDTQYF. CDR3 nucleotide sequence: TGTGCCAGCAGCCTAGGGAGGACAGGGGCGATAGATACGCAGTATTTT.

This clone was counted only a few times. The genes are TRBV19 and TRBJ2-7; D is perhaps TRBD1 (5 bases). The CDR3 runs to 13 residues. V lost 1 base and J lost 3, with 7 bases in between. CDR1 and CDR2 (germline): LNHDA, SQIVND (reference sequence). CDR3 coding DNA: TGTGCCAGTAGTATAGGGGGCGGCTACGAGCAGTACTTC. Encoded protein: CASSIGGGYEQYF.

In this sample, this clone turned up a few times. The chain employs TRBV5-4 and TRBJ2-2; tentative D call: TRBD2 (7 bases). This CDR3 comprises 16 residues. CDR1 and CDR2 (germline): SGHNT, YYREEE (reference sequence). The germline V and J ends were trimmed by 3 bases and 4 bases, with 16 bases remaining between them. The CDR3 sequence: CASSSFAGASTGELFF. The CDR3, as DNA: TGTGCCAGCAGCTCGTTCGCGGGGGCGAGCACCGGGGAGCTGTTTTTT.

Notes on this clone: Relative to the germline gene, one junction end is altered; a read error may explain this. This sequence joins TRBV7-2 and TRBJ1-2; 10 nucleotides agree with TRBD1. In germline, CDR1 is SGHTA, CDR2 FQGNSA. CDR3 length: 15 residues. The CDR3, as DNA: TGTGCCAGCACCTTAAGTGTGGGACAGGGGTACGGCTACACCTTC. Translation: CASTLSVGQGYGYTF.